The 3 T cell receptor beta chains below all came from one sample that was sequenced in a study of radiotherapy plus CTLA-4 blockade in lung cancer. The method was immunoSEQ multiplex PCR; TCRdb's version includes in-frame clones alone and lacks a portion of them. This table has 81,000 or so clones, approximately 86% appearing once. Material: peripheral blood, obtained from a patient treated with radiotherapy plus ipilimumab. The receptors shown here come from a human donor with non-small cell lung cancer who had stable disease on radiotherapy plus ipilimumab.

The J gene is TRBJ1-1, the V gene TRBV5-4; D not resolved. Trimming removed 0 bases from V and 8 bases from J, with 11 bases in between. This CDR3 is 13 amino acids long. CDR1 SGHNT and CDR2 YYREEE come from the germline V gene (reference sequence). The CDR3 DNA reads as TGTGCCAGCAGCTTGGACCCTAACAGCGAAGCTTTCTTT. This gives the protein CASSLDPNSEAFF. Complete variable domain (other parts from reference TRBV5-4 and TRBJ1-1): ETGVTQSPTHLIKTRGQQVTLRCSSQSGHNTVSWYQQALGQGPQFIFQYYREEENGRGNFPPRFSGLQFPNYSSELNVNALELDDSALYLCASSLDPNSEAFFGQGTRLTVV.

A word on this clone: This same CDR3 is encoded by further DNA sequences in the sample. The chain has TRBV5-1 and TRBJ1-4; D is undetermined. Trimming removed 4 bases from V and 4 bases from J, with 8 bases in between. This CDR3 is 13 amino acids long. Germline assignment: CDR1 SGHRS and CDR2 YFSETQ. This CDR3 reads CASSPLGNEKLFF. The DNA of the CDR3 is TGCGCCAGCAGCCCTTTGGGTAATGAAAAACTGTTTTTT.

This chain joins TRBV7-8 and TRBJ2-2, with D possibly matching TRBD2 (5 bases). The germline gives CDR1 SGHVS, CDR2 FQNEAQ. V was pared by 5 bases and J by 7 bases, with 14 bases between. The CDR3 is made up of 14 amino acids. Here the CDR3 DNA reads TGTGCCAGCAGCCAGGACTGGCGAAACGGGGAGCTGTTTTTT. It is translated as CASSQDWRNGELFF. The whole variable domain, filled in from reference TRBV7-8 and TRBJ2-2, reads GAGVSQSPRYKVAKRGQDVALRCDPISGHVSLFWYQQALGQGPEFLTYFQNEAQLDKSGLPSDRFFAERPEGSVSTLKIQRTQQEDSAVYLCASSQDWRNGELFFGEGSRLTVL.